The sequence of this TCR beta chain was determined in a study of human T cells and chemical hapten exposure. About the study: The study patch tested 0.01% DPC on the upper back and read results at 6 days. Whole-study findings and limits: The donors suffered from alopecia, so their immune response may not match that of healthy people. A positive correlation with patch test score was found for PT1 expanded TCR counts.

Specified time point: patch test 2, 6 weeks after DPC sensitization. Regarding treatment: therapeutic diphenylcyclopropenone sensitization with weekly scalp DPC. Donation of samples came from alopecia patients who were 18 to 70 years old and suitable for DPC. Germline lookup yields CDR1 ENHRY and CDR2 SYGVKD. There are 15 residues in the CDR3. The V gene lost 4 bases and the J gene lost 3 bases, with 16 bases spanning the gap. In regard to this clonotype: Its antigen remains unidentified.

TCRdb recomputed calls from the RACE reads with MiXCR, one row per CDR3 protein. The data show tens of thousands of distinct CDR3 sequences, more than 9.5% seen once. Sample: whole blood, taken in connection with sensitization to the hapten diphenylcyclopropenone (DPC). This sequence originates from a middle-aged man with alopecia areata. Some clones in this sample may be carry-over from other donors' samples. V and J are TRBV10-3 and TRBJ2-7, with D possibly TRBD2 on 6 matching bases. In DNA, the CDR3 is TGTGCCATCAGTGGACCGGGACTTAGTAGCTACGAGCAGTACTTC. Translated: CAISGPGLSSYEQYF.